The sequence of this TCR beta chain was determined in a study of blood T cells in healthy people across ages (dated by TCRdb to the mid-2010s). As for the study more broadly: In model experiments, roughly one uniquely barcoded TCR beta cDNA molecule per two T cells was captured by template switching. To track age-related changes in TCR beta repertoire diversity, the study relied on deep sequencing normalized with unique cDNA molecular identifiers. Four age groups were formed from the donors: young (average approximately 16 years), middle-aged (approximately 40), aged (under 70) and long-lived (around 80). Donors of different ages were randomly distributed across sequencing lanes to avoid experimental bias. For two donors (one aged 18 to 29 and one aged 80 or older), the study analyzed two additional independent replicas of 1 million unique cDNA reads from the same blood draw. The research as a whole found: Bulk unsorted PBMC profiling prevented conclusive comparison of naive and antigen-experienced compartments. As age increased, observed TCR beta diversity per million T cells dropped in a roughly linear way, and a significant reduction was already evident by age approximately 40. Total diversity estimates from one million sequenced T cells were considered lower bounds and underestimates. There was a strong correlation between observed TCR beta diversity and the percentage of naive T cells measured by flow cytometry. The CMV infection status of donors was not known, potentially confounding age-related changes in expanded clonotypes. The long-lived group showed more naive CD4+ T cells, fewer expanded clones and increased TCR diversity than the aged group, suggesting age selection.

The donors were 40 or so Caucasian individuals from Russia, aged roughly 6 to 100 years, who were systemically healthy. Each donor gave roughly 11 milliliters of peripheral blood, drawn into EDTA-treated Vacutainer tubes. Ficoll-Paque density-gradient centrifugation was used to isolate PBMCs, with at least 6.5 million per sample. Trizol reagent was used to extract total RNA from the PBMCs, yielding at least 5 micrograms per sample. For every donor, flow cytometry on a PBMC aliquot measured the percentage of naive CD45RAhigh/CD27high T cells. The cysteine opens and the phenylalanine closes a CDR3 of 12 amino acids. Here the CDR3 DNA is all that survives: 36 bases in frame from base 1. Via the germline V gene, CDR1 is SGDLS and CDR2 YYNGEE. Cut back by 0 bases and 7 bases, the V and J ends lie 5 bases apart. With respect to this clonotype: Its antigen is unknown. No clone much larger than this one lies a single base away; base qualities are absent.

Libraries were made using 5' RACE. Sequencing used an Illumina HiSeq 2500. A second PCR of about 6 to 11 cycles was performed with a sample-barcoded 5' primer and a J-beta primer mix. A unique molecular identifier was introduced onto each TCR beta cDNA molecule by a template-switch 5' adaptor carrying 12 random nucleotides. At least 2.5 million CDR3-containing paired-end reads were obtained from each sample. The Mint cDNA synthesis kit, primed by a TRBC-specific oligonucleotide, was used to synthesize first-strand cDNA from all RNA. Following uracil-DNA glycosylase treatment, a first 18-cycle PCR with universal primers M1SS and BC2_uni_R was performed on all cDNA. For the original study's pipeline: For normalization, 1 million high-quality reads, each with a distinct molecular identifier, were randomly selected from each sample. Reads sharing molecular identifiers were discarded rather than binned into consensus sequences. MiTCR, set to a Q25 quality threshold and the strictest error-elimination algorithm, was used for CDR3 identification, clonotype clustering and error correction. A nonparametric unseen species model with Euler transformation was used to estimate lower-bound total TCR beta diversity. TCRdb reanalyzed the raw reads on its own, using fastp at Q25 for trimming and MiXCR for clone calling, and kept in-frame beta chains. Rows with a matching CDR3 protein are joined into one entry that keeps the most common DNA and genes. It is TCRdb's table, rather than the study itself, that gives the V and J calls and clone size. The sample contains 1.2 million to 1.5 million distinct CDR3 sequences, around two fifths of them found a single time. Jointly, the top ten make up approximately 7.9% of the sample.

The sequence is built from TRBV9 and TRBJ2-1; a confident D gene designation cannot be given. Sequenced material: blood. The receptor's source is a woman aged 18-30 years in good health. The CDR3 has the sequence CASSVAQNEQFF. The DNA sequence follows: TGTGCCAGCAGCGTAGCGCAGAATGAGCAGTTCTTC.